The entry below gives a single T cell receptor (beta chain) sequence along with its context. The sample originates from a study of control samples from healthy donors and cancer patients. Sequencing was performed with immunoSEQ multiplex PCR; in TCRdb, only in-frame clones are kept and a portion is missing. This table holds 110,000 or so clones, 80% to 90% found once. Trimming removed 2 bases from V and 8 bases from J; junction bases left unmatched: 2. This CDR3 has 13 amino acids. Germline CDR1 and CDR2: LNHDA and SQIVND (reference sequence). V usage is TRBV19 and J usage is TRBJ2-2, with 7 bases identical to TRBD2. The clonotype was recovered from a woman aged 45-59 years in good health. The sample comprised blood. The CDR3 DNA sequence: TGTGCCAGTAGTATAACGGGGGGAGGGGAGCTGTTTTTT. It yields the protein CASSITGGGELFF.